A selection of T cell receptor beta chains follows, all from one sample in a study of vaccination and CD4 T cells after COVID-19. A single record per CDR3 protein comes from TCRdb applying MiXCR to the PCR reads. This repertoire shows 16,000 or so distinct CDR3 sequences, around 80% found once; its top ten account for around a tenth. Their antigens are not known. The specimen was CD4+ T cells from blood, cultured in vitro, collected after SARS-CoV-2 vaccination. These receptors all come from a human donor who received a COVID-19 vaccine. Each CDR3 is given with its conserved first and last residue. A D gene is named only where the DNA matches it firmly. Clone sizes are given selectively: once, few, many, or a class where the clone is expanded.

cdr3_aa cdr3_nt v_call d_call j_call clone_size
CASSLPGFNQPQHF TGTGCCAGCAGTTTACCGGGGTTCAATCAGCCCCAGCATTTT TRBV12-3/TRBV12-4 - TRBJ1-5 -
CSARASGGIETQYF TGCAGTGCTAGGGCTAGCGGGGGGATAGAGACCCAGTACTTC TRBV20-1 TRBD2 TRBJ2-5 -
CASSQDGRGGLSNQPQHF TGTGCCAGCAGCCAAGATGGTCGCGGGGGCCTTAGCAATCAGCCCCAGCATTTT TRBV4-2 - TRBJ1-5 -
CAWSVTSGGAGELFF TGTGCCTGGAGTGTCACTAGCGGGGGGGCCGGGGAGCTGTTTTTT TRBV30 TRBD2 TRBJ2-2 -
CASRPRLTGTGNTIYF TGTGCCAGTAGACCTCGCCTGACAGGGACTGGAAACACCATATATTTT TRBV19 TRBD1 TRBJ1-3 -
CASSSTYLSGLVNYGYTF TGTGCCAGCAGCTCAACTTACTTATCGGGCCTCGTAAACTATGGCTACACCTTC TRBV7-8 - TRBJ1-2 few
CASGSTSSLNQPQHF TGTGCCAGCGGGAGTACCTCCTCCCTCAATCAGCCCCAGCATTTT TRBV2 - TRBJ1-5 -
CASSPAGFSGNTIYF TGTGCCAGCAGCCCAGCGGGGTTCTCTGGAAACACCATATATTTT TRBV7-8 - TRBJ1-3 once
CSARRQGRNEQYF TGCAGTGCTAGAAGACAGGGGAGAAACGAGCAGTACTTC TRBV20-1 TRBD1 TRBJ2-7 -
CASSVDRGKASPLHF TGTGCCAGCAGCGTAGACAGGGGGAAAGCGTCACCCCTCCACTTT TRBV9 TRBD1 TRBJ1-6 -
CASKLGRGGSEQFF TGTGCCAGCAAATTGGGTCGCGGGGGTAGTGAGCAGTTCTTC TRBV2 TRBD2 TRBJ2-1 -
CASSISKWSYGYTF TGTGCCAGTAGTATTTCCAAATGGAGCTATGGCTACACCTTC TRBV19 - TRBJ1-2 once
CAWSVGGWREASPLHF TGTGCCTGGAGTGTTGGGGGCTGGCGGGAGGCTTCACCCCTCCACTTT TRBV30 - TRBJ1-6 once
CASSLTPTSGGAEETQYF TGCGCCAGCAGCTTGACGCCAACTAGCGGGGGGGCAGAAGAGACCCAGTACTTC TRBV5-1 TRBD2 TRBJ2-5 -
CASSSQGDTGELFF TGTGCCAGCAGTTCACAGGGGGACACCGGGGAGCTGTTTTTT TRBV6-5 TRBD1 TRBJ2-2 -
CATSDFYEQYF TGTGCCACCAGTGATTTTTACGAGCAGTACTTC TRBV24-1 - TRBJ2-7 few
CAWKGGIRTDTQYF TGTGCCTGGAAGGGTGGGATAAGAACAGATACGCAGTATTTT TRBV30 - TRBJ2-3 few
CASALYPGTTEAFF TGTGCTAGTGCCCTCTACCCCGGGACCACTGAAGCTTTCTTT TRBV12-5 - TRBJ1-1 -
CASNNYWTDEYGYTF TGTGCCAGTAACAATTACTGGACAGACGAGTATGGCTACACCTTC TRBV19 - TRBJ1-2 -
CASSQSGLPLRYEQYF TGCGCCAGCAGTCAATCCGGCCTCCCTTTGAGATACGAGCAGTACTTC TRBV23-1 - TRBJ2-7 once
CSASGGTYEQYF TGCAGTGCTAGCGGGGGTACCTACGAGCAGTACTTC TRBV20-1 - TRBJ2-7 -
CSARLERGPQRNSPLHF TGCAGTGCTAGATTGGAAAGGGGGCCGCAGAGGAATTCACCCCTCCACTTT TRBV20-1 TRBD1 TRBJ1-6 -
CASSLQGEQPQHF TGTGCCAGCAGCTTGCAGGGAGAACAGCCCCAGCATTTT TRBV7-8 - TRBJ1-5 -
CSARTEKGGYTF TGCAGTGCGCGGACAGAGAAGGGTGGCTACACCTTC TRBV20-1 - TRBJ1-2 few
CASSLGQTGISTDTQYF TGTGCCAGCAGCTTAGGACAGACAGGAATTAGCACAGATACGCAGTATTTT TRBV7-6 - TRBJ2-3 -
CASSRASGNTIYF TGTGCCAGCAGCAGGGCCTCTGGAAACACCATATATTTT TRBV6-1 - TRBJ1-3 once
CASSEGTGQLGAFF TGTGCCAGCAGCGAAGGTACGGGGCAACTCGGAGCTTTCTTT TRBV11-3 - TRBJ1-1 -
CASSEATGGARAGNTIYF TGTGCCAGCAGTGAAGCGACAGGGGGCGCGAGGGCTGGAAACACCATATATTTT TRBV6-1 TRBD1 TRBJ1-3 -
CASSPGGGRSDQPQHF TGTGCCAGCAGTCCCGGGGGGGGTAGAAGCGATCAGCCCCAGCATTTT TRBV6-1 - TRBJ1-5 -
CASSRGGDTEAFF TGTGCCAGCAGCCGCGGTGGTGACACTGAAGCTTTCTTT TRBV7-9 - TRBJ1-1 -
CAWSIAGGTGNQPQHF TGTGCCTGGAGTATCGCAGGGGGAACGGGCAATCAGCCCCAGCATTTT TRBV30 TRBD1 TRBJ1-5 -
CSARTTGGDNYGYTF TGCAGTGCTAGGACGACAGGGGGCGACAACTATGGCTACACCTTC TRBV20-1 TRBD1 TRBJ1-2 -
CASRTGADTQYF TGTGCCAGCAGAACAGGGGCGGATACGCAGTATTTT TRBV6-1 TRBD1 TRBJ2-3 -
CASSRRVNQPQHF TGTGCCAGCAGTCGAAGGGTCAATCAGCCCCAGCATTTT TRBV6-1 - TRBJ1-5 -
CASSQNTGGVGNQPQHF TGTGCCAGCAGTCAAAATACAGGGGGGGTAGGCAATCAGCCCCAGCATTTT TRBV25-1 TRBD1 TRBJ1-5 -
CASSDFGNTIYF TGCGCCAGCAGTGATTTCGGAAACACCATATATTTT TRBV10-1 - TRBJ1-3 -
CATSRETGPIGNTIYF TGTGCCACCAGCAGAGAGACAGGACCTATAGGAAACACCATATATTTT TRBV15 - TRBJ1-3 -
CSAEEDRLPEETQYF TGCAGTGCTGAAGAGGACAGGCTTCCGGAGGAGACCCAGTACTTC TRBV20-1 TRBD1 TRBJ2-5 -
CSARDRGRGSNQPQHF TGCAGTGCTAGAGACAGGGGGCGGGGGAGCAATCAGCCCCAGCATTTT TRBV20-1 TRBD1 TRBJ1-5 -
CAWNTLYGYTF TGTGCCTGGAACACATTGTATGGCTACACCTTC TRBV30 - TRBJ1-2 -
CASSSDRYEQYF TGTGCCAGCAGCTCTGACCGTTACGAGCAGTACTTC TRBV11-3 - TRBJ2-7 -
CASSATGGRSQPQHF TGCGCCAGCAGCGCGACAGGGGGCCGTAGTCAGCCCCAGCATTTT TRBV5-1 TRBD1 TRBJ1-5 -
CASSPGSRPDYEQYF TGTGCCAGCAGCCCAGGGAGCCGCCCAGACTACGAGCAGTACTTC TRBV12-3/TRBV12-4 - TRBJ2-7 once
CSARDHLGRRGGYTF TGCAGTGCTAGAGACCACCTTGGACGGAGAGGAGGCTACACCTTC TRBV20-1 - TRBJ1-2 few
CASSISGTDTQYF TGTGCCAGTAGTATTTCCGGGACAGATACGCAGTATTTT TRBV19 - TRBJ2-3 -
CASSKVTEHNEKLFF TGTGCCAGCAGCAAAGTTACAGAACATAATGAAAAACTGTTTTTT TRBV21-1 - TRBJ1-4 once
CASSLAGTAGSPLHF TGTGCCAGCAGCTTGGCCGGGACAGCAGGTTCACCCCTCCACTTT TRBV5-4 TRBD1 TRBJ1-6 -